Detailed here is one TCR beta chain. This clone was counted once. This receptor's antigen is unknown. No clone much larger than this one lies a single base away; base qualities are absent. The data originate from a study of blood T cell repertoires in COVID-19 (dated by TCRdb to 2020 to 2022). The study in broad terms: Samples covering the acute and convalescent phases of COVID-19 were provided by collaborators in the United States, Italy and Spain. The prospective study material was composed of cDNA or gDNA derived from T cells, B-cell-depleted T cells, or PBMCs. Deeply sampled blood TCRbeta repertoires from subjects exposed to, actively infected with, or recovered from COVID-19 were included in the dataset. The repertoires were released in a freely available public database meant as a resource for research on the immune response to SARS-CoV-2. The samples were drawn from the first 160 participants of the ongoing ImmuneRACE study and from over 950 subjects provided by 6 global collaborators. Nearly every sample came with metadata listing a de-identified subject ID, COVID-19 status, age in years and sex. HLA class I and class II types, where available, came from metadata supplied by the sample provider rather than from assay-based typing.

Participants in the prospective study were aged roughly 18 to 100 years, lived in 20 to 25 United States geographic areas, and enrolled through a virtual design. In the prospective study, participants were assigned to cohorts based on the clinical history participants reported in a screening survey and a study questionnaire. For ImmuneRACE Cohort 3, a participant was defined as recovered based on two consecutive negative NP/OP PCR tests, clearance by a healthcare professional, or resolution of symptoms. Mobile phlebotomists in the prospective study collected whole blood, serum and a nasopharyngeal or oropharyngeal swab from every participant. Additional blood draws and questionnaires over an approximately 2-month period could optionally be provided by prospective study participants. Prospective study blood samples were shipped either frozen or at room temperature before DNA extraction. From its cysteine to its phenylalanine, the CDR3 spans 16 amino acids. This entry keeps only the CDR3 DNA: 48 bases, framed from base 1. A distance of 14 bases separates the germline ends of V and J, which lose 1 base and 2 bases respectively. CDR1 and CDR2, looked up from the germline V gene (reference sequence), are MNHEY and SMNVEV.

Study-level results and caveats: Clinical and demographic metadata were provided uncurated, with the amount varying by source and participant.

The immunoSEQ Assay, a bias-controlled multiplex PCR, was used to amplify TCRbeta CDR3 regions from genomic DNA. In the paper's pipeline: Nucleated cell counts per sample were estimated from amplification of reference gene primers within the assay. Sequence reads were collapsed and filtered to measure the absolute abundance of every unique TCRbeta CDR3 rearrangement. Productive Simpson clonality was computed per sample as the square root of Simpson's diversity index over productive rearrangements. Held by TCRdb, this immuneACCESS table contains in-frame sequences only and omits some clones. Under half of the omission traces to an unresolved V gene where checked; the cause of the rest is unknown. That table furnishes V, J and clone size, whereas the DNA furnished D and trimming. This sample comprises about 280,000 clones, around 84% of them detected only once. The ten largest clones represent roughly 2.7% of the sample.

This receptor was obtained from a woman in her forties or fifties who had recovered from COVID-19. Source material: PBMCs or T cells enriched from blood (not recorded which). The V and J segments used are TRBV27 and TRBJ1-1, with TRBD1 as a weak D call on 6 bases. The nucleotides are TGTGCCAGCAGTTTATATTACGGGACACCCAACACTGAAGCTTTCTTT. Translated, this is CASSLYYGTPNTEAFF.